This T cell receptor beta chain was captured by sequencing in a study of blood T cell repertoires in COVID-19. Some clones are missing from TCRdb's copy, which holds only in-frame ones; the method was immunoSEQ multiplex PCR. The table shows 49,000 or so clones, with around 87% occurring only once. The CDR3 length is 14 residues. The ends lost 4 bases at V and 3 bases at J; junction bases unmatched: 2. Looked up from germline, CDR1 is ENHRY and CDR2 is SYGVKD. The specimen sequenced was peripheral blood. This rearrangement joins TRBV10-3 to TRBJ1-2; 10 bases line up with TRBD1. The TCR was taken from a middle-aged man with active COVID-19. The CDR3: CAISGDRGYYGYTF. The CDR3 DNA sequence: TGTGCCATCAGTGGGGACAGGGGCTACTATGGCTACACCTTC.